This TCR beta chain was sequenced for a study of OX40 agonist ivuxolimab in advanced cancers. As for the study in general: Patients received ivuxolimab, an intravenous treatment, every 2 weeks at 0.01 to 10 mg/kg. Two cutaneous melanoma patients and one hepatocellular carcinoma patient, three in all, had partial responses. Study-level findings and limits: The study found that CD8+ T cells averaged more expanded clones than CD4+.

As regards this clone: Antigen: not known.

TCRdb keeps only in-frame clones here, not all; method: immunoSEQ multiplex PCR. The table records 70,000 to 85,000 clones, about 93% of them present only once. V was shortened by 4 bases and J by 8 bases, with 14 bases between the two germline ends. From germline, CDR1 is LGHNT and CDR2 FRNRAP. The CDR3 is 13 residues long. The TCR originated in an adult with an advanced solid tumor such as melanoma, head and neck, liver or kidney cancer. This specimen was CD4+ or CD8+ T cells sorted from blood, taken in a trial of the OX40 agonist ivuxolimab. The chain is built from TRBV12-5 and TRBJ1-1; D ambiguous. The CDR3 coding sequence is TGTGCTAGTGGTTCATCCCGACATGGAGAAGCTTTCTTT. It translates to CASGSSRHGEAFF.